A single sample gave rise to the 3 T cell receptor beta chains below, sequenced in a study of CD8+CD57+ T cells in acquired aplastic anemia. Genomic DNA constituted the template upon which TCR beta VDJ and CDR3 profiling was performed. TCRdb reanalysed the reads using MiXCR and keeps one entry per CDR3 protein. The profile shows roughly 190,000 distinct CDR3 sequences, nearly 50% of them singletons. By flow cytometry, patients selected for sequencing had shown an expansion of CD8+CD57+ cells. Input material: sorted CD4+, CD8+, or CD8+CD57+ T cells (not recorded which) from PBMCs. All receptors come from a human donor with aplastic anemia.

J is TRBJ2-2 and V is TRBV24-1, with D maybe TRBD1 (6 bases). Germline CDR1 and CDR2: KGHDR and SFDVKD. Trimming left V 4 bases short and J 7 bases short, with 18 bases between. The CDR3 runs to 16 residues. CDR3 in DNA: TGTGCCACCAGTGACCGTACGGGACAAAGGCACGGGGAGCTGTTTTTT. Protein: CATSDRTGQRHGELFF.

In its sample, this clonotype was seen many times. The V call is TRBV19, the J call TRBJ1-5, with D possibly TRBD1 on 6 matching bases. In germline, CDR1 is LNHDA, CDR2 SQIVND (reference sequence). This CDR3 is 13 amino acids long. The V end was cut by 2 bases, the J end by 7 bases, with 9 bases between. The CDR3 sequence is CASSIWQGQPQHF. The CDR3 bases are TGTGCCAGTAGTATATGGCAGGGGCAGCCCCAGCATTTT.

Many counts were recorded for this clonotype. V gene TRBV20-1 combines with J gene TRBJ2-3; D is ambiguous. The CDR3 sequence is 12 residues long. V was pared by 6 bases and J by 12 bases, with 19 bases between. Germline values: CDR1 DFQATT, CDR2 SNEGSKA (reference sequence). In DNA form, the CDR3 reads TGCAGTGCCCAAAATAGGGAAGTCCATCAGTATTTT. It translates to CSAQNREVHQYF.